The 20 T cell receptor beta chains listed next were all sequenced from one sample in a study of draining lymph node invasion in breast cancer. The CD4+ CD45RA- CD25high gate defined the sorted memory regulatory T cells. TCRdb ran MiXCR on the bulk RNA-seq reads and lists one entry per CDR3 protein. The repertoire has 2,500 to 3,500 distinct CDR3 sequences, under 55% of them found once; the top ten carry about 3%. Sequenced input: sorted memory Tregs from a lymph node. All receptors derive from a female donor with luminal breast cancer.

This chain joins TRBV5-1 and TRBJ2-2; the D is unclear. Germline assignment: CDR1 SGHRS and CDR2 YFSETQ. Trimming cost V 1 base and J 2 bases, with 6 bases left between them. The CDR3 runs to 14 residues. The CDR3 protein is CASSLWGNTGELFF. The DNA of the CDR3 is TGCGCCAGCAGCTTGTGGGGAAACACCGGGGAGCTGTTTTTT.

This clonotype has a handful of counts. The gene calls are TRBV7-8 and TRBJ1-1, with a possible D match to TRBD1 (5 bases). The CDR3 sequence is 11 residues long. With 11 bases removed from V and 1 base from J, the gap between germline ends came to 8 bases. The germline gives CDR1 SGHVS, CDR2 FQNEAQ. The CDR3 region has the DNA TGTGCCTCCAGGGAGAACACTGAAGCTTTCTTT. It yields the protein CASRENTEAFF.

J is TRBJ1-2 and V is TRBV7-2; no clear D. The V end was cut by 1 base, the J end by 4 bases, with 4 bases between. The CDR3 loop spans 12 amino acids. In germline, CDR1 is SGHTA, CDR2 FQGNSA. The CDR3 region has the DNA TGTGCCAGCAGCTTAGTACCCTATGGCTACACCTTC. Translated, it gives CASSLVPYGYTF.

The table lists this clonotype with a few counts. This chain uses TRBV19 with TRBJ1-1; D might be TRBD1 (5 bases). This CDR3 spans 16 amino acids. The V gene lost 2 bases and the J gene lost 1 base, with 14 bases spanning the gap. Germline CDR1 and CDR2: LNHDA and SQIVND (reference sequence). For the CDR3, the DNA is TGTGCCAGTAGTATATCCCCGGGACCAACGAACACTGAAGCTTTCTTT. Protein sequence: CASSISPGPTNTEAFF.

The gene calls are TRBV5-1 and TRBJ2-1; 13 positions match TRBD2. The junction had 14 bases not matched to a gene; V was cut back by 4 bases and J by 7 bases. The germline CDR1 and CDR2 sequences are SGHRS and YFSETQ. This CDR3 is built from 18 residues. The CDR3 here is CASSPEGGLAGVVNEQFF. CDR3 coding DNA: TGCGCCAGCAGCCCGGAGGGAGGACTAGCGGGAGTCGTAAATGAGCAGTTCTTC.

In this sample, this clonotype turned up a few times. The chain joins TRBV10-1 to TRBJ2-2; 8 nucleotides match TRBD1. The CDR3 contains 15 residues. V was pared by 8 bases and J by 0 bases, with 5 bases of the junction left unmatched. Looked up from germline, CDR1 is WNHNN and CDR2 is SYGVQD (reference sequence). The CDR3 coding sequence is TGCGCCAGCGGTCAGGGGGCTCCGAACACCGGGGAGCTGTTTTTT. Its translation is CASGQGAPNTGELFF.

The chain couples TRBV7-8 to TRBJ1-2, with unresolved D. This CDR3 comprises 13 residues. V was shortened by 0 bases and J by 8 bases, with 10 bases between the two germline ends. Germline V gene data show CDR1 as SGHVS and CDR2 as FQNEAQ. The CDR3 loop is CASSLAPGGGYTF. The CDR3 nucleotides are TGTGCCAGCAGCTTAGCCCCCGGAGGGGGCTACACCTTC.

V and J are TRBV5-1 and TRBJ2-1, with D hard to call. Germline V gene lookup returns CDR1 SGHRS and CDR2 YFSETQ. The CDR3 runs to 13 residues. Trimming removed 0 bases at V and 9 bases at J, with 10 bases between. CDR3 region: CASSLDVLGEQFF. In nucleotides, the CDR3 is TGCGCCAGCAGCTTGGACGTCCTGGGTGAGCAGTTCTTC.

V usage is TRBV27 and J usage is TRBJ1-1, with 7 nucleotides matching TRBD1. The CDR3 loop spans 19 amino acids. Germline V gene sequence: CDR1 MNHEY, CDR2 SMNVEV (reference sequence). V shed 0 bases and J 1 base; nucleotides not matched to a gene: 14. Written as DNA, the CDR3 is TGTGCCAGCAGTTTATCTGCAGGGATCGTGAAGGGGGCGAACACTGAAGCTTTCTTT. Protein product: CASSLSAGIVKGANTEAFF.

The chain couples TRBV9 to TRBJ2-7; D gene unclear. Deletions cut 6 bases from V and 0 bases from J, with 13 bases between. CDR3 length equals 14 residues. Germline loops: CDR1 SGDLS, CDR2 YYNGEE. CDR3 residues: CASTRNPSSYEQYF. DNA of the CDR3: TGTGCCAGCACCCGAAACCCCAGCTCCTACGAGCAGTACTTC.

The genes are TRBV4-1 and TRBJ1-1, with 7 bases aligning to TRBD1. Trimming at V came to 4 bases and at J to 1 base, leaving 6 bases not matched to a gene. Germline loops: CDR1 MGHRA, CDR2 YSYEKL. The CDR3 spans 15 residues. DNA of the CDR3: TGCGCCAGCAGCCCCCGGACAGGCGAGAACACTGAAGCTTTCTTT. Translating it yields CASSPRTGENTEAFF.

A few counts support this clonotype. The gene calls are TRBV5-1 and TRBJ2-5; no clear D. The length of the CDR3 is 12 residues. Germline values: CDR1 SGHRS, CDR2 YFSETQ. Trimming took 3 bases from V and 7 from J, leaving 10 bases between them. The CDR3 loop is CASSSTMGTQYF. CDR3 bases: TGCGCCAGCAGCTCGACAATGGGGACCCAGTACTTC.

For the CDR3, the DNA is TGTGCCAGCAGTTACCGTCAGTGGTTCTATGGCTACACCTTC. Translating it yields CASSYRQWFYGYTF. V is TRBV6-5 and J is TRBJ1-2; D uncertain. CDR1 and CDR2 from the germline V gene are MNHEY and SVGAGI. The CDR3 extends over 14 amino acids. V lost 2 bases and J 4 bases, leaving 11 bases between the germline ends.

This clonotype was counted a few times. The chain joins TRBV7-2 to TRBJ2-7; 9 nucleotides match TRBD2. There are 14 residues in the CDR3. The germline V gene encodes CDR1 SGHTA and CDR2 FQGNSA. The ends lost 0 bases at V and 4 bases at J; junction bases unmatched: 1. The CDR3 DNA follows: TGTGCCAGCAGCTTAGCGGCGGGAGGGTACGAGCAGTACTTC. Translated: CASSLAAGGYEQYF.

There are a few counts of this clonotype. This chain connects TRBV6-6 to TRBJ1-5; the D is unclear. Germline lookup yields CDR1 MNHNY and CDR2 SVGAGI (reference sequence). The CDR3 is 17 amino acids. V was shortened by 0 bases and J by 7 bases, with 19 bases between the two germline ends. Written as DNA, the CDR3 is TGTGCCAGCAGTTACTCGCTTCGAAATAGCATAGAGCAGCCCCAGCATTTT. Encoded protein: CASSYSLRNSIEQPQHF.

This clonotype occurred a few times. The chain uses TRBV10-3 and TRBJ2-7, with a tentative D call TRBD2 (5 bases). The CDR3 totals 12 residues. Deletions cut 7 bases from V and 0 bases from J, with 7 bases between. Looked up from germline, CDR1 is ENHRY and CDR2 is SYGVKD. This CDR3 is CAITGDSYEQYF. The CDR3 DNA sequence: TGTGCCATCACCGGGGACTCCTACGAGCAGTACTTC.

The chain links TRBV27 to TRBJ1-6; perhaps TRBD1 as D (5 bases). CDR1 is MNHEY and CDR2 is SMNVEV in the germline V gene (reference sequence). This CDR3 is 14 amino acids long. V lost 0 bases and J lost 13, with 13 bases in between. The CDR3 spells CASSLSGTLSPLHF. CDR3 nucleotide sequence: TGTGCCAGCAGTTTATCAGGGACCCTTTCGCCCCTCCACTTT.

The chain is built from TRBV7-3 and TRBJ1-1; 7 bases align to TRBD1. CDR1 and CDR2 from the germline V gene are SGHTA and FQGTGA. Losses at the gene ends were 5 bases for V and 4 bases for J; bases not matched to a gene: 7. The CDR3 totals 14 residues. CDR3 loop: CASSRQGGGTEAFF. The CDR3 DNA reads TGTGCCAGCAGCAGACAGGGCGGCGGCACTGAAGCTTTCTTT.

The chain uses TRBV6-2 or TRBV6-3 and TRBJ1-5, with 9 bases aligning to TRBD1. Trimming cost V 8 bases and J 5 bases; bases outside gene matches: 4. This CDR3 has 13 amino acids. Germline loops: CDR1 MNHEY, CDR2 SVGEGT. CDR3 DNA: TGTGCCAGCCGGGACAGGGTGGATCAGCCCCAGCATTTT. Translation: CASRDRVDQPQHF.

To note about this clonotype: At one of its ends the junction is not consistent with the germline gene, which may arise from a read error. The chain uses TRBV12-3 or TRBV12-4 and TRBJ2-5, with D uncertain. The CDR3 is made up of 14 amino acids. The CDR3 loop reads CASSLKGNQDTQYF. In DNA, the CDR3 is TGTGCCAGCAGCTTGAAGGGTAACCAAGACACCCAGTACTTT.